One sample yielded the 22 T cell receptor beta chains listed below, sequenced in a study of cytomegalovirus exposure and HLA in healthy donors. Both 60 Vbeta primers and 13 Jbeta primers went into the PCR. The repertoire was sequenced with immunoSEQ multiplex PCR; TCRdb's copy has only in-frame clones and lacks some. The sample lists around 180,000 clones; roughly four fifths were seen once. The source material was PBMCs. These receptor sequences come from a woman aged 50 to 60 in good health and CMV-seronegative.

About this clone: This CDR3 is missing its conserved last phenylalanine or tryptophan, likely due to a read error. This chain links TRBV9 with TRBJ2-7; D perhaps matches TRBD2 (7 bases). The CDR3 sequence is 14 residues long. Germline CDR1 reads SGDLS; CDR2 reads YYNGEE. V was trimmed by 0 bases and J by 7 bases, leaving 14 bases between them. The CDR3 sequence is CASSVAGGLLEQYL. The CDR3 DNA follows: TGTGCCAGCAGCGTAGCGGGGGGCCTATTGGAGCAGTACCTC.

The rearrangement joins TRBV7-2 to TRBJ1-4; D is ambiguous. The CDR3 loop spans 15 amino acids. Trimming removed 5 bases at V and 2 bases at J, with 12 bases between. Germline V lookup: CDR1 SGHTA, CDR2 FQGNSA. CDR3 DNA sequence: TGTGCCAGCAGCCTGCGCTCTACCACTAATGAAAAACTGTTTTTT. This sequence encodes CASSLRSTTNEKLFF.

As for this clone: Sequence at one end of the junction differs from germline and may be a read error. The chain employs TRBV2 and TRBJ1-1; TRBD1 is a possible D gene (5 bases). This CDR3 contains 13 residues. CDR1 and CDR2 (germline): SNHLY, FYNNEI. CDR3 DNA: TGTGCCAGCTGTGAGGGGAGAGACACTGAAGCTTTCTTT. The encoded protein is CASCEGRDTEAFF. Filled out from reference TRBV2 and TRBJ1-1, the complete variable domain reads EPEVTQTPSHQVTQMGQEVILRCVPISNHLYFYWYRQILGQKVEFLVSFYNNEISEKSEIFDDQFSVERPDGSNFTLKIRSTKLEDSAMYFCASCEGRDTEAFFGQGTRLTVV.

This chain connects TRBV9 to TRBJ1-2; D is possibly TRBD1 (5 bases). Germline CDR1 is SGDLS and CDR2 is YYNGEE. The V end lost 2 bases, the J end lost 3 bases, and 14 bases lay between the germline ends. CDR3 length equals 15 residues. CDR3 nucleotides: TGTGCCAGCAGCGTCTCATCGGGGGTCCACTATGGCTACACCTTC. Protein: CASSVSSGVHYGYTF.

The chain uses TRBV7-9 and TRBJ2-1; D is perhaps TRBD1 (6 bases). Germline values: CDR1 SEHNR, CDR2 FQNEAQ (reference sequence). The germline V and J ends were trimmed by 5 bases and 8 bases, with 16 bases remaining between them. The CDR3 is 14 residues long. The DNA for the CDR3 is TGTGCCAGCAGCCTTCTGGGGGCTTCGGATGAGCAGTTCTTC. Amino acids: CASSLLGASDEQFF.

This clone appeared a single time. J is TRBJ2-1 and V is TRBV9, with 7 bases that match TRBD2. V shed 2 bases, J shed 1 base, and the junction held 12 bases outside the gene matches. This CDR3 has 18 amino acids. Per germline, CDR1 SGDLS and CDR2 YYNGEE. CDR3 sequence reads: CASSVRPLQRGSYNEQFF. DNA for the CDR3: TGTGCCAGCAGCGTCCGACCCCTCCAGCGGGGTTCCTACAATGAGCAGTTCTTC.

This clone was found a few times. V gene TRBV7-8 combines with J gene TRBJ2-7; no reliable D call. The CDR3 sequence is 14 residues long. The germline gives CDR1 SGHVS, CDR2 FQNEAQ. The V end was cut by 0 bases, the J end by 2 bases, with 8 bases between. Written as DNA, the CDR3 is TGTGCCAGCAGCTTAGCAGCCGTCACCTACGAGCAGTACTTC. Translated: CASSLAAVTYEQYF. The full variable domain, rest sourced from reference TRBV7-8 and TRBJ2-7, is GAGVSQSPRYKVAKRGQDVALRCDPISGHVSLFWYQQALGQGPEFLTYFQNEAQLDKSGLPSDRFFAERPEGSVSTLKIQRTQQEDSAVYLCASSLAAVTYEQYFGPGTRLTVT.

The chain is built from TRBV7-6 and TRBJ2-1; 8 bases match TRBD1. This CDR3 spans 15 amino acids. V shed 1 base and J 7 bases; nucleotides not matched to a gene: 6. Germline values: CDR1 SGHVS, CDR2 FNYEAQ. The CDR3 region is CASSLEDRVGNEQFF. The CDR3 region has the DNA TGTGCCAGCAGCTTAGAGGACAGGGTGGGGAATGAGCAGTTCTTC.

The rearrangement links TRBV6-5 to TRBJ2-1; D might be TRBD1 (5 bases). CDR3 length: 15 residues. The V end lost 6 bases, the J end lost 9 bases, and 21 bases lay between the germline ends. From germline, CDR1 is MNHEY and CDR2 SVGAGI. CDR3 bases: TGTGCCAGCAGCAGTCCGCGCCAGGGTATCCGTGAGCAGTTCTTC. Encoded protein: CASSSPRQGIREQFF.

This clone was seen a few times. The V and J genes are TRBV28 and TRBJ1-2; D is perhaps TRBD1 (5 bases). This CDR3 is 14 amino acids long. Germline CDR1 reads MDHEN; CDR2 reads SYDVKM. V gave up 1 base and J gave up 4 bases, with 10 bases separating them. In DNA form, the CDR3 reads TGTGCCAGCAGTTTATATGACAGATTCTATGGCTACACCTTC. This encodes CASSLYDRFYGYTF.

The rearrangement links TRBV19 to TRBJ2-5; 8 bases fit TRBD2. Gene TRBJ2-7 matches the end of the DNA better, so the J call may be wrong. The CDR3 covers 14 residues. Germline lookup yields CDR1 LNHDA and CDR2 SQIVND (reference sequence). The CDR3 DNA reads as TGTGCCAGTAGTATCCGGGGACTAGGTGACGAGCAGTACTTC. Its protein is CASSIRGLGDEQYF.

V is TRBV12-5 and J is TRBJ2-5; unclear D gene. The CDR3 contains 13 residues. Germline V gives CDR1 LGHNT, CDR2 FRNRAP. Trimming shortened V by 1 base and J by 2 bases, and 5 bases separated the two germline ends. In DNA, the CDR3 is TGTGCTAGTGGTTTGGAACTTCAAGAGACCCAGTACTTC. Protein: CASGLELQETQYF. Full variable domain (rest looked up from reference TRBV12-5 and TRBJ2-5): DARVTQTPRHKVTEMGQEVTMRCQPILGHNTVFWYRQTMMQGLELLAYFRNRAPLDDSGMPKDRFSAEMPDATLATLKIQPSEPRDSAVYFCASGLELQETQYFGPGTRLLVL.

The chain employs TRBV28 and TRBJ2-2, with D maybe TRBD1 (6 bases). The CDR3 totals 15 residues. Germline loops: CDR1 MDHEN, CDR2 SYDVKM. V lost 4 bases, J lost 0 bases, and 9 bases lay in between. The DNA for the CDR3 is TGTGCCAGCAGTTCGGGACAAACGAACACCGGGGAGCTGTTTTTT. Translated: CASSSGQTNTGELFF.

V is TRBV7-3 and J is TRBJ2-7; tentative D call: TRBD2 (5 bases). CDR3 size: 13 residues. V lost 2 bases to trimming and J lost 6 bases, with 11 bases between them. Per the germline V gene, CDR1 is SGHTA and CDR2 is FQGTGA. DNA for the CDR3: TGTGCCAGCAGCTTACACTCGGGGTCCGAGCAGTACTTC. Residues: CASSLHSGSEQYF.

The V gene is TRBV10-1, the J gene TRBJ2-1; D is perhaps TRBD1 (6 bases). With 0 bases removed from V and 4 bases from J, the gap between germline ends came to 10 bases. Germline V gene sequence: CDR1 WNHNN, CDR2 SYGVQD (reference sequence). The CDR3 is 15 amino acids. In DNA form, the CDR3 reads TGCGCCAGCAGTGAGTCGAGGGGGACATACAATGAGCAGTTCTTC. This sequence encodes CASSESRGTYNEQFF.

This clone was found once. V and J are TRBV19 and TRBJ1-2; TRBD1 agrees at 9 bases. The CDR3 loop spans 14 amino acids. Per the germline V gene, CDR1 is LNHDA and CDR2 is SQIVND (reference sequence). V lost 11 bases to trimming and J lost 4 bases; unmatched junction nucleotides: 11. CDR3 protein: CAASQGASVYGYTF. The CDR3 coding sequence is TGTGCCGCATCACAGGGGGCGTCTGTCTATGGCTACACCTTC.

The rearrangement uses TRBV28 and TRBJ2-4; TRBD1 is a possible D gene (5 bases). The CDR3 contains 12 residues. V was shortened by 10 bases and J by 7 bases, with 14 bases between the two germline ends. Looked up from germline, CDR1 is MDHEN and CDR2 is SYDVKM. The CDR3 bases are TGTGCCACCCAGGGTGGGTGGAACATTCAGTACTTC. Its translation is CATQGGWNIQYF.

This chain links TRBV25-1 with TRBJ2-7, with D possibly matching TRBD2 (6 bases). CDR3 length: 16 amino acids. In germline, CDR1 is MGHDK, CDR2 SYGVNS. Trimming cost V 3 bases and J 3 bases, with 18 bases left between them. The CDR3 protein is CASSDLGRGEGYEQYF. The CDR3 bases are TGTGCCAGCAGTGACCTCGGGCGGGGCGAAGGCTACGAGCAGTACTTC.

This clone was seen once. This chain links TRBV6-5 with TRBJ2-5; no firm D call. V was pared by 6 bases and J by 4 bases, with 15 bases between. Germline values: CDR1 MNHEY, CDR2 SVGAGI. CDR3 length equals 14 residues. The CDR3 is CASSPTPGRETQYF. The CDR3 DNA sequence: TGTGCCAGCAGCCCCACACCAGGAAGAGAGACCCAGTACTTC.

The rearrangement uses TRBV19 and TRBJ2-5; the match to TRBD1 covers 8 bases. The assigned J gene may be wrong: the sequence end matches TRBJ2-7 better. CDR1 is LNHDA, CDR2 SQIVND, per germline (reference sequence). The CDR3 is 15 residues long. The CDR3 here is CASSPRQGLSYEQYF. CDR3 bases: TGTGCCAGTAGTCCGAGACAGGGGCTCTCCTACGAGCAGTACTTC.

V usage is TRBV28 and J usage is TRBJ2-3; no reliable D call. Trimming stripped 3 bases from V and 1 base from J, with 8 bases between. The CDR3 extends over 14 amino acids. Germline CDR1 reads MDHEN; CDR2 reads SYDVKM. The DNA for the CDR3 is TGTGCCAGCAGTTTTTCAAGAGGCACAGATACGCAGTATTTT. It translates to CASSFSRGTDTQYF.

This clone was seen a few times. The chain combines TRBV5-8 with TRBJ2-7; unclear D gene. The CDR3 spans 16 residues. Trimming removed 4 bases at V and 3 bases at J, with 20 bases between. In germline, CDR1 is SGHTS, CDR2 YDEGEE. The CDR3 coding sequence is TGTGCCAGCAGCCCCCTCCCGGGTCCAAACAACTACGAGCAGTACTTC. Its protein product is CASSPLPGPNNYEQYF.